A selection of T cell receptor beta chains follows, all from one sample in a study of pediatric ulcerative colitis. Generated by immunoSEQ multiplex PCR, the TCRdb table keeps only in-frame clones and is missing some. Of 57,000 or so clones in the sample, about 90% were seen once. Input material: blood. The receptors here all came from a boy aged 5 to 17 who was a control in a study of pediatric ulcerative colitis. The CDR3 runs from the conserved cysteine through the conserved F or W. Fields, in order: J gene, V gene, CDR3 length, clone size, CDR3 protein. Where a row states a size, it is once, few, many or the class of an expanded clone; other rows omit it.

j_gene: TRBJ2-1
v_gene: TRBV2
len: 16
abundance: .
CDR3aa: CASRETSGGPYNEQFF

j_gene: TRBJ2-7
v_gene: TRBV9
len: 15
abundance: .
CDR3aa: CASSVALADPYEQYF

j_gene: TRBJ1-1
v_gene: TRBV11-2
len: 13
abundance: .
CDR3aa: CASSPLLNTEAFF

j_gene: TRBJ2-7
v_gene: TRBV29-1
len: 13
abundance: .
CDR3aa: CSGGFGGTYEQYF

j_gene: TRBJ2-7
v_gene: TRBV7-9
len: 14
abundance: .
CDR3aa: CASSWTGETYEQYF

j_gene: TRBJ2-1
v_gene: TRBV11-2
len: 16
abundance: .
CDR3aa: CASSLGPDDGYNEQFF

j_gene: TRBJ2-2
v_gene: TRBV9
len: 17
abundance: .
CDR3aa: CASSVAGGGPSTGELFF

j_gene: TRBJ2-3
v_gene: TRBV5-1
len: 16
abundance: .
CDR3aa: CASSDGTSGSTDTQYF

j_gene: TRBJ2-7
v_gene: TRBV2
len: 15
abundance: few
CDR3aa: CASSKPGQASYEQYF

j_gene: TRBJ1-4
v_gene: TRBV4-1
len: 16
abundance: .
CDR3aa: CASSQVGTARNEKLFF

j_gene: TRBJ2-1
v_gene: TRBV18
len: 16
abundance: once
CDR3aa: CASSPSGTSGYNEQFF

j_gene: TRBJ1-1
v_gene: TRBV7-3
len: 14
abundance: .
CDR3aa: CASSLTQGNTEAFF

j_gene: TRBJ1-3
v_gene: TRBV6-5
len: 15
abundance: .
CDR3aa: CASKPGATSGNTIYF

j_gene: TRBJ2-7
v_gene: TRBV13
len: 14
abundance: .
CDR3aa: CASSLVARPYEQYF

j_gene: TRBJ2-7
v_gene: TRBV2
len: 16
abundance: .
CDR3aa: CASSEIEGTGTYEQYF

j_gene: TRBJ2-1
v_gene: TRBV2
len: 16
abundance: .
CDR3aa: CASSEAGQRAYNEQFF

j_gene: TRBJ2-3
v_gene: TRBV4-3
len: 16
abundance: .
CDR3aa: CASSLTRTGSTDTQYF

j_gene: TRBJ1-4
v_gene: TRBV10-3
len: 15
abundance: .
CDR3aa: CAISMRGPYNEKLFF

j_gene: TRBJ2-7
v_gene: TRBV11-1
len: 14
abundance: .
CDR3aa: CASSSGTGTYEQYF

j_gene: TRBJ2-1
v_gene: TRBV6-4
len: 15
abundance: .
CDR3aa: CASRAGQGSYNEQFF

j_gene: TRBJ1-2
v_gene: TRBV25-1
len: 15
abundance: .
CDR3aa: CASSESFEGLRGYTF

j_gene: TRBJ1-4
v_gene: TRBV11-2
len: 15
abundance: .
CDR3aa: CASSLENSSGEKLFF

j_gene: TRBJ1-3
v_gene: TRBV10-3
len: 16
abundance: .
CDR3aa: CATLSGQGYSGNTIYF

j_gene: TRBJ1-5
v_gene: TRBV12-1
len: 15
abundance: .
CDR3aa: CASSPRDGNNQPQHF

j_gene: TRBJ2-7
v_gene: TRBV4-3
len: 15
abundance: .
CDR3aa: CASSQAVGAPYEQYF

j_gene: TRBJ2-1
v_gene: TRBV15
len: 15
abundance: .
CDR3aa: CATSVTSGGYNEQFF

j_gene: TRBJ2-7
v_gene: TRBV25-1
len: 16
abundance: .
CDR3aa: CASSETRGLSSYEQYF

j_gene: TRBJ2-7
v_gene: TRBV2
len: 14
abundance: .
CDR3aa: CASRAPQGPYEQYF

j_gene: TRBJ2-3
v_gene: TRBV5-1
len: 14
abundance: .
CDR3aa: CASSLDDYTDTQYF

j_gene: TRBJ2-1
v_gene: TRBV6-6
len: 14
abundance: once
CDR3aa: CASSYMRRTGEQFF

j_gene: TRBJ1-1
v_gene: TRBV12-5
len: 17
abundance: .
CDR3aa: CASGLAWDGVMNTEAFF

j_gene: TRBJ2-7
v_gene: TRBV28
len: 17
abundance: .
CDR3aa: CASSLRSSELVLYEQYF

j_gene: TRBJ1-1
v_gene: TRBV29-1
len: 13
abundance: once
CDR3aa: CSSNGGLNTEAFF

j_gene: TRBJ2-5
v_gene: TRBV18
len: 14
abundance: .
CDR3aa: CASSPTAGKETQYF

j_gene: TRBJ1-6
v_gene: TRBV2
len: 14
abundance: .
CDR3aa: CATGGRGRNSPLHF

j_gene: TRBJ1-1
v_gene: TRBV7-8
len: 14
abundance: .
CDR3aa: CASSPAGVRTEAFF

j_gene: TRBJ2-7
v_gene: TRBV5-1
len: 12
abundance: .
CDR3aa: CASSLEGDEQYF

j_gene: TRBJ1-2
v_gene: TRBV28
len: 16
abundance: few
CDR3aa: CASRPTTGGAYYGYTF

j_gene: TRBJ2-3
v_gene: TRBV13
len: 16
abundance: .
CDR3aa: CASSLGGQGRGDTQYF

j_gene: TRBJ1-5
v_gene: TRBV10-3
len: 19
abundance: .
CDR3aa: CAITDPLRDKQKGNQPQHF

j_gene: TRBJ2-1
v_gene: TRBV9
len: 15
abundance: .
CDR3aa: CASGQGLAGGNEQFF

j_gene: TRBJ2-3
v_gene: TRBV6-1
len: 17
abundance: .
CDR3aa: CASSEGGLAELVGTQYF

j_gene: .
v_gene: TRBV20-1
len: 11
abundance: .
CDR3aa: CSAGRDYEQYF

j_gene: TRBJ1-1
v_gene: TRBV4-1
len: 13
abundance: .
CDR3aa: CASSPGRGTEAFF

j_gene: TRBJ1-1
v_gene: TRBV9
len: 12
abundance: .
CDR3aa: CASSEYGTEAFF

j_gene: TRBJ1-1
v_gene: TRBV7-9
len: 14
abundance: .
CDR3aa: CASSEQGFGTEAFF

j_gene: TRBJ2-7
v_gene: TRBV27
len: 15
abundance: .
CDR3aa: CASSLLAGGTYEQYF

j_gene: TRBJ2-7
v_gene: TRBV28
len: 15
abundance: once
CDR3aa: CASTAGLAGTYEQYF

j_gene: TRBJ1-5
v_gene: TRBV6-1
len: 12
abundance: few
CDR3aa: CARLDRNQPQHF

j_gene: TRBJ2-7
v_gene: TRBV30
len: 14
abundance: .
CDR3aa: CAWSGTRGAAEQYF

j_gene: TRBJ2-7
v_gene: TRBV21-1
len: 12
abundance: .
CDR3aa: CASSKDIYEQYF

j_gene: TRBJ1-4
v_gene: TRBV5-8
len: 16
abundance: .
CDR3aa: CASTPREGATNEKLFF

j_gene: TRBJ2-5
v_gene: TRBV5-1
len: 17
abundance: .
CDR3aa: CASKKLGTGGRWETQYF

j_gene: TRBJ2-1
v_gene: TRBV5-1
len: 14
abundance: once
CDR3aa: CASSFATGDNEQFF

j_gene: TRBJ1-5
v_gene: TRBV19
len: 14
abundance: few
CDR3aa: CASSAGASNQPQHF

j_gene: TRBJ2-7
v_gene: TRBV19
len: 13
abundance: .
CDR3aa: CASAGQGPYEQYF

j_gene: TRBJ2-7
v_gene: TRBV10-3
len: 15
abundance: .
CDR3aa: CAISGERWSGGEQYF

j_gene: TRBJ2-3
v_gene: TRBV7-7
len: 15
abundance: .
CDR3aa: CASSPGQGDTDTQYF

j_gene: TRBJ2-1
v_gene: TRBV28
len: 13
abundance: .
CDR3aa: CASSVTGANEQFF

j_gene: TRBJ2-1
v_gene: TRBV7-2
len: 12
abundance: once
CDR3aa: CASSSTHSEQFF